Here is one T cell receptor (beta chain) with its context. The CDR3 is 12 amino acids. This specimen belongs to a study of blood T cell repertoires in COVID-19. Overall study: COVID-19 samples collected from the United States, Italy and Spain covered acute and convalescent phases.

In the original analysis: Using reference gene primer amplification, nucleated cell counts were estimated. This table comes from immunoSEQ multiplex PCR, and its TCRdb copy is limited to in-frame clones, with some not included. D and trimming were read from the DNA, whereas the V and J calls and clone size are those reported in that table. In the table there are 200,000 to 300,000 clones, about nine tenths of which are singletons. The rearrangement links TRBV1 to TRBJ1-1; the table gives TRBD1 as D, unverified against the DNA. TRBV1 is a documented pseudogene. The sequenced material came from PBMCs or T cells enriched from blood (not recorded which). This receptor was identified in a woman aged 18-29 years who had recovered from COVID-19. The CDR3 DNA reads as TGCACCAGCAGCCTCATGAACACTGAAGCTTTCTTT. Protein sequence: CTSSLMNTEAFF.